These T cell receptor beta chains were read from a single sample in a study of T-cell reconstitution after alpha-beta-depleted transplantation in children. MiXCR, applied by TCRdb to the PCR reads, yields one record per CDR3 protein. The sample carries 4,200 or so distinct CDR3 sequences, roughly 24% recorded once. Specimen: PBMCs, mostly from graft donor cells, collected 60 days after TCRalphabeta/CD19-depleted stem cell transplant. The origin of the receptors is a boy in the first two years of life who had a stem cell transplant for acute myeloid leukemia, so the T cells may come from the graft donor. CDR3s include the opening cysteine and the closing phenylalanine or tryptophan. A D gene is named only where the DNA matches it firmly. Clone size is given for some rows only: seen once, a few or many times, or a class if the clone is expanded.

TRBV15	.	TRBJ2-3	.	TGTCGAATCTTGGGGACAGATACGCAGTATTTT	CRILGTDTQYF
TRBV7-8	many	TRBJ2-1	TRBD2	TGTGCCAGCAGCTTCCCAACTAGCGGGGGACCGAGCTCCTACAATGAGCAGTTCTTC	CASSFPTSGGPSSYNEQFF
TRBV5-3	.	TRBJ2-1	.	TGTGCCATGGGCCCCTGGGTCGTTGGGGGCTCCTACAATGAGCAGTTCTTC	CAMGPWVVGGSYNEQFF
TRBV29-1	medium-sized	TRBJ2-1	.	TGCAGCGTTGAAGATTATTTGGGACCGGGCCAATACAATGAGCAGTTCTTC	CSVEDYLGPGQYNEQFF
TRBV7-9	many	TRBJ1-2	.	TGTGCCAGCAAGTTGGGATCCGGGGACTTC	CASKLGSGDF
TRBV11-1	.	TRBJ2-3	TRBD2	TGTGCCAGCAGCTCGAGCGGGACTAGCACAGATACGCAGTATTTT	CASSSSGTSTDTQYF
TRBV7-6	.	TRBJ2-1	TRBD2	TGTGCCAGCAGCAGACTAGCGGGAGGGTACAATGAGCAGTTCTTC	CASSRLAGGYNEQFF
TRBV11-2	medium-sized	TRBJ2-7	.	TGTGCCAGCGGGAGGACCGAGCAGTACTTC	CASGRTEQYF
TRBV20-1	.	TRBJ2-7	TRBD2	TGCAGTGCTAGAGATCTGGGGGGGGTTGAGGACGAGCAGTACTTC	CSARDLGGVEDEQYF
TRBV7-2	few	TRBJ1-3	TRBD1	TGTGCCAGCAGCTTAGCCGGGACAGGGTCGGGAAACACCATATATTTT	CASSLAGTGSGNTIYF
TRBV2	many	TRBJ2-7	.	TGTGCCAGCAGTGAAGCGCTTCCGGACCGGGACGAGCAGTACTTC	CASSEALPDRDEQYF
TRBV3-1	.	TRBJ1-5	.	TGTGCCAGCTCCCAAGATGTTGGCGCAGGTGCGGCTCCTAATCAGCCCCAGCATTTT	CASSQDVGAGAAPNQPQHF
TRBV7-9	many	TRBJ1-4	.	TGTGCCAGCAGCTTAGGAACCGTTGAAAAACTGTTTTTT	CASSLGTVEKLFF
TRBV2	.	TRBJ2-1	TRBD2	TGTGCCAGCAGTCCGGGACTAGCGGGGGGCATCTACAATGAGCAGTTCTTC	CASSPGLAGGIYNEQFF
TRBV20-1	many	TRBJ2-5	TRBD1	TGCAGTGTCATCACGGGACAGGAAAAAGAGACCCAGTACTTC	CSVITGQEKETQYF
TRBV21-1	many	TRBJ2-7	.	TGTGCCAGCAGCAAAGGACAGTACGAGCAGTACTTC	CASSKGQYEQYF
TRBV7-9	medium-sized	TRBJ2-4	.	TGTGCCAGCAGCTTAGAGGGTTTCTTAACCAAAAACATTCAGTACTTC	CASSLEGFLTKNIQYF
TRBV20-1	medium-sized	TRBJ1-1	.	TGCAGTGCTAGAGATATTCTCACGGCTGAAGCTTTCTTT	CSARDILTAEAFF
TRBV7-9	many	TRBJ1-6	.	TGTGCCAGCCACATAGGGGTGGGGTCTCCCCGCGCCCTGGGTAATTCACCCCTCCACTTT	CASHIGVGSPRALGNSPLHF
TRBV6-1	many	TRBJ1-6	.	TGTGCCAGCAGTGAGGAAAGTTCTTCACCCCTCCACTTT	CASSEESSSPLHF
TRBV7-9	.	TRBJ2-5	TRBD2	TGTGCCAGCTCCGGGGTAGCGGGAGGAGGAGAGACCCAGTACTTC	CASSGVAGGGETQYF
TRBV10-3	many	TRBJ2-1	TRBD2	TGTGCCATCAGTGGGGGGCTAGCGGGTTCTAATGAGCAGTTCTTC	CAISGGLAGSNEQFF
TRBV19	medium-sized	TRBJ2-1	.	TGTGCCAGTAGCCGCCAGACGGGCGATGAGCAGTTCTTC	CASSRQTGDEQFF
TRBV19	many	TRBJ2-1	.	TGTGCCAGTAGTATACAGGGGGGACACAATGAGCAGTTCTTC	CASSIQGGHNEQFF
TRBV10-3	many	TRBJ1-3	TRBD1	TGTGCCATCAGTGGGACAAGGGGGCTTGGAAACACCATATATTTT	CAISGTRGLGNTIYF
TRBV20-1	medium-sized	TRBJ2-3	TRBD2	TGCAGTGCGCTGTCCCTACAGGGAGGGCTAGCGGGGGGAGATACGCAGTATTTT	CSALSLQGGLAGGDTQYF
TRBV18	many	TRBJ1-1	.	TGTGCCAGCTCACCAGCAGGGACGGACACTGAAGCTTTCTTT	CASSPAGTDTEAFF
TRBV7-8	many	TRBJ2-5	TRBD2	TGTGCCAGCAGCTTCGGACTAGCGGGGGGCCAAGAGACCCAGTACTTC	CASSFGLAGGQETQYF
TRBV2	many	TRBJ1-1	TRBD1	TGTGCCACCGTAGAGGGGGCAGGGAACACTGAAGCTTTCTTT	CATVEGAGNTEAFF
TRBV20-1	.	TRBJ2-2	.	TGCAGTGCTAGAGACAACACCGGGGAGCTGTTTTTT	CSARDNTGELFF
TRBV7-6	many	TRBJ2-5	TRBD2	TGTGCCAGCAGCCGACGGACTAGCGGGGGCCAAGAGACCCAGTACTTC	CASSRRTSGGQETQYF
TRBV21-1	many	TRBJ1-3	.	TGTGCCAGCAGCAAATTGACTACAGGGGTCGAGTCTGGAAACACCATATATTTT	CASSKLTTGVESGNTIYF
TRBV6-5	many	TRBJ2-5	TRBD1	TGTGCCAGCAGATGGGACAGGGGGCTGGAGACCCAGTACTTC	CASRWDRGLETQYF
TRBV7-6	many	TRBJ1-1	.	TGTGCCAGCAGCCTCACCGCGGGGTACACTGAAGCTTTCTTT	CASSLTAGYTEAFF
TRBV7-9	many	TRBJ2-5	.	TGTGCCAGCAGCTTAGGCGACACGGGGGCCGAGACCCAGTACTTC	CASSLGDTGAETQYF
TRBV30	medium-sized	TRBJ2-7	.	TGTGCCTGGAGCCAAGAGGGTAACGAGCAGTACTTC	CAWSQEGNEQYF